This T cell receptor beta chain was captured in a study of identical twins. The study, taken as a whole, reports: Monozygotic twins shared more out-of-frame TCR alpha than recombination models predicted.

Worth noting for this clonotype: Its antigen is still unknown. One junction end disagrees with the germline gene, perhaps due to a read error.

This CDR3 is 17 amino acids long. CDR1 and CDR2 (germline): DFQATT, SNEGSKA (reference sequence). TCRdb re-analysed the 5' RACE reads in MiXCR, keeping a single row per CDR3 protein. The table has around 250,000 distinct CDR3 sequences, 7% seen once; the top ten hold approximately 3.6%. These records were also assigned to another study, of yellow fever vaccine responses in identical twins.

V is TRBV20-1 and J is TRBJ2-1; TRBD2 might be the D (6 bases). The sequence came from a woman under 30 in good health. Sequencing input: memory (CD45RO+) T cells sorted from blood. The CDR3 DNA follows: TGCTGTGCTAGAAGCCCTTGGAGGGCCCTCGCCTACAATGAGCAGTTCTTC. As protein: CCARSPWRALAYNEQFF.